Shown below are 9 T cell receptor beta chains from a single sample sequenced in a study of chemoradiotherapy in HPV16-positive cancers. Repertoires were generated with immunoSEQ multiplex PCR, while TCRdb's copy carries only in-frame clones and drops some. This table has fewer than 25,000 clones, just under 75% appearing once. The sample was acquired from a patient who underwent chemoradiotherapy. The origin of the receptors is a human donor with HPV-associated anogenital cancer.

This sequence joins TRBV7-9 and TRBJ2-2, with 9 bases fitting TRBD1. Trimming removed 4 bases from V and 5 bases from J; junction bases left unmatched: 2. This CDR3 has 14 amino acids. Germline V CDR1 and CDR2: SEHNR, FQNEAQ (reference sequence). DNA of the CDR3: TGTGCCAGCAGCTCACAGGGGGCGACCGGGGAGCTGTTTTTT. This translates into CASSSQGATGELFF.

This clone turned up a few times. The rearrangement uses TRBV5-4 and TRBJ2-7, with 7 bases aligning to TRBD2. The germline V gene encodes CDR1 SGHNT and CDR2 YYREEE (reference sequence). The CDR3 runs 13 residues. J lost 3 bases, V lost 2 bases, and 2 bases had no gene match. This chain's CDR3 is CASSLTGGYEQYF. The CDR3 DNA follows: TGTGCCAGCAGCTTAACGGGAGGCTACGAGCAGTACTTC.

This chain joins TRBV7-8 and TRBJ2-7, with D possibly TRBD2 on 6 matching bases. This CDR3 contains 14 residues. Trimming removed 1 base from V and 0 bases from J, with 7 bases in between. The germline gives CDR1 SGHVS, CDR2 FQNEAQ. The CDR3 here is CASSLDGSSYEQYF. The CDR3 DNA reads TGTGCCAGCAGCTTAGACGGGAGCTCCTACGAGCAGTACTTC.

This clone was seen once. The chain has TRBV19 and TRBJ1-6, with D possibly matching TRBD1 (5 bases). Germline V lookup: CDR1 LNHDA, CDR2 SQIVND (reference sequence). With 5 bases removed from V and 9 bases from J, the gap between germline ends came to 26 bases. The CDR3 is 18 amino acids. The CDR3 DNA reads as TGTGCCAGTAGTCCCCGAAGACCAAGGCAGGGTACGGCTTCACCCCTCCACTTT. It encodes CASSPRRPRQGTASPLHF.

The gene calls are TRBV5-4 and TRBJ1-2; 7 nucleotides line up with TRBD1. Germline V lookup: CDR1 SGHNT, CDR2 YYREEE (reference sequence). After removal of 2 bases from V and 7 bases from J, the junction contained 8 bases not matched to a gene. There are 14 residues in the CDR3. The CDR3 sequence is CASSFATGTRGYTF. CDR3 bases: TGTGCCAGCAGCTTTGCGACAGGGACCCGTGGCTACACCTTC.

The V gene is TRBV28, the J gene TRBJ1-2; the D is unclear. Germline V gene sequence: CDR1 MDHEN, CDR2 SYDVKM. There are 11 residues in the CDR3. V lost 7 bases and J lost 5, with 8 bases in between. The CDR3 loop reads CASTAYYGYTF. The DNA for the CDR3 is TGTGCCAGCACCGCGTATTATGGCTACACCTTC.

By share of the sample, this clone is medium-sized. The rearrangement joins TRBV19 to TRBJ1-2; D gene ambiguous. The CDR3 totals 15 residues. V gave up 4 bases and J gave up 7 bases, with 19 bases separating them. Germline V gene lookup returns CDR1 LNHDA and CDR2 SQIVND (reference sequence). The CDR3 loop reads CASSTINPEGRGYTF. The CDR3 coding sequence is TGTGCCAGTAGTACCATTAACCCGGAGGGCCGTGGCTACACCTTC.

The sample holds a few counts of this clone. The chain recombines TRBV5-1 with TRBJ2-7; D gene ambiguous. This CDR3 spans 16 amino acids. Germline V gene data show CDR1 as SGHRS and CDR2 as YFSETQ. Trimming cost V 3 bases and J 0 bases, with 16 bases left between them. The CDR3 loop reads CASSSSIDVSSYEQYF. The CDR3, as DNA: TGCGCCAGCAGCTCGTCCATCGACGTCAGCTCCTACGAGCAGTACTTC.

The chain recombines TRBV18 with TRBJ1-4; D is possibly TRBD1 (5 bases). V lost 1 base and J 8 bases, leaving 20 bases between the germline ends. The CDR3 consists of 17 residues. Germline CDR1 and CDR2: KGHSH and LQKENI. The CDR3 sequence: CASSPRLGQGPAEKLFF. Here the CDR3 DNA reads TGTGCCAGCTCACCACGACTAGGGCAGGGCCCTGCGGAAAAACTGTTTTTT.